The 30 T cell receptor beta chains below were found in one sample sequenced in a study of shared clonotypes between healthy human individuals. Generated by immunoSEQ multiplex PCR, the TCRdb table keeps only in-frame clones and is missing some. The repertoire holds about 2 million clones, about 95% seen once, with approximately 1.2% in the top ten. It was CD45RO-negative cells, positively selected for CCR7, that made up naive CD8 cells, with terminally differentiated effector memory CD45RA+ cells excluded. The sequenced sample was naive CD8+ T cells sorted from blood. The receptor set was obtained from a man between 18 and 29 years old in good health.

The CDR3 region is CASSVSGYYEQYF. The CDR3, as DNA: TGTGCCAGCAGCGTTAGCGGATACTACGAGCAGTACTTC. This chain connects TRBV7-9 to TRBJ2-7; weak D call: TRBD2 (6 bases). There are 13 residues in the CDR3. V was cut by 5 bases and J by 3 bases, with 11 bases left in between. CDR1 SEHNR and CDR2 FQNEAQ come from the germline V gene (reference sequence).

The count of this clone is one. CDR3 protein: CAWAGGEYEQYF. As DNA, the CDR3 is TGTGCCTGGGCTGGAGGGGAGTACGAGCAGTACTTC. The V call is TRBV30, the J call TRBJ2-7, with a possible D match to TRBD2 (6 bases). Per the germline V gene, CDR1 is GTSNPN and CDR2 is SVGIG (reference sequence). The CDR3 has 12 amino acids. Trimming left V 5 bases short and J 4 bases short, with 12 bases between. Full variable domain (missing parts from reference TRBV30 and TRBJ2-7): SQTIHQWPATLVQPVGSPLSLECTVEGTSNPNLYWYRQAAGRGLQLLFYSVGIGQISSEVPQNLSASRPQDRQFILSSKKLLLSDSGFYLCAWAGGEYEQYFGPGTRLTVT.

The chain combines TRBV7-3 with TRBJ2-1; D perhaps matches TRBD2 (6 bases). Germline V lookup: CDR1 SGHTA, CDR2 FQGTGA. V lost 6 bases and J lost 1, with 13 bases in between. CDR3 size: 15 residues. CDR3 loop: CASRETRDSYNEQFF. The CDR3 DNA sequence: TGTGCCAGCAGGGAGACTAGGGATTCCTACAATGAGCAGTTCTTC.

Comment on this clone: Other nucleotide sequences from this sample produce the same CDR3. The V and J genes are TRBV27 and TRBJ2-6, with 9 bases fitting TRBD1. Germline CDR1 and CDR2: MNHEY and SMNVEV (reference sequence). Losses at the gene ends were 4 bases for V and 2 bases for J; bases not matched to a gene: 3. The CDR3 covers 16 residues. CDR3 nucleotides: TGTGCCAGCAGTTACACAGGGGGCGCTGGGGCCAACGTCCTGACTTTC. Translated: CASSYTGGAGANVLTF.

J is TRBJ1-3 and V is TRBV7-9; D is unresolved. Germline V gives CDR1 SEHNR, CDR2 FQNEAQ (reference sequence). The CDR3 covers 17 residues. V was shortened by 0 bases and J by 0 bases, with 12 bases between the two germline ends. As DNA, the CDR3 is TGTGCCAGCAGCTTAGCGAGGGTCGGGCTCTCTGGAAACACCATATATTTT. Translation gives CASSLARVGLSGNTIYF.

In DNA, the CDR3 is TGTGCCAGCAGTGAAGTTATTAGCAATCAGCCCCAGCATTTT. Translation gives CASSEVISNQPQHF. The rearrangement links TRBV25-1 to TRBJ1-5; D ambiguous. Trimming removed 2 bases from V and 0 bases from J, with 5 bases in between. The CDR3 totals 14 residues. From germline, CDR1 is MGHDK and CDR2 SYGVNS.

The J gene is TRBJ1-2, the V gene TRBV4-1; TRBD1 is a possible D gene (5 bases). This CDR3 is 17 amino acids long. The V and J ends lost 3 bases and 6 bases respectively, with 23 bases between them. Germline V CDR1 and CDR2: MGHRA, YSYEKL. The DNA of the CDR3 is TGCGCCAGCAGCCACCACCAGGGTGTCGAAGTAGGGGATGGCTACACCTTC. This gives the protein CASSHHQGVEVGDGYTF.

The chain has TRBV9 and TRBJ2-5; tentatively, D is TRBD1 (6 bases). This CDR3 has 15 residues. The V and J ends lost 0 bases and 2 bases respectively, with 11 bases between them. CDR1 is SGDLS, CDR2 YYNGEE, per germline. The DNA of the CDR3 is TGTGCCAGCAGCGTAGTGGGGGCGGCACAAGAGACCCAGTACTTC. This codes for CASSVVGAAQETQYF.

About this clone: Other DNA sequences in this sample translate to the same CDR3. The rearrangement joins TRBV9 to TRBJ2-7, with 11 bases identical to TRBD1. The CDR3 spans 15 residues. Germline V CDR1 and CDR2: SGDLS, YYNGEE. J was trimmed by 1 base and V by 4 bases; bases with no gene match: 4. This CDR3 is CASSLGQGASYEQYF. CDR3 bases: TGTGCCAGCAGCTTAGGACAGGGGGCATCCTACGAGCAGTACTTC.

The chain links TRBV2 to TRBJ2-1, with 10 bases identical to TRBD2. Germline V gives CDR1 SNHLY, CDR2 FYNNEI. Trimming cost V 3 bases and J 0 bases; bases outside gene matches: 8. CDR3 length: 18 amino acids. CDR3 sequence (DNA): TGTGCCAGCAGTGAGTGGTTAGCGGGAGGCTCCTCCTACAATGAGCAGTTCTTC. This codes for CASSEWLAGGSSYNEQFF.

With regard to this clone: The sample has other DNA sequences that encode this CDR3 too. The genes are TRBV27 and TRBJ2-7; D not certain. This CDR3 is built from 12 residues. Germline V lookup: CDR1 MNHEY, CDR2 SMNVEV (reference sequence). Trimming took 2 bases from V and 5 from J, leaving 7 bases between them. The CDR3 bases are TGTGCCAGCAGTTTAACTGGGGACGAGCAGTACTTC. Residues: CASSLTGDEQYF.

This chain links TRBV21-1 with TRBJ1-3; the table's D gene call, TRBD1, was not cross checked with the DNA. TRBV21-1 is deemed a pseudogene. The CDR3 has 14 amino acids. CDR3 loop: CASTRVRSGNTIYF. The DNA for the CDR3 is TGTGCCAGCACCAGGGTGCGTTCTGGAAACACCATATATTTT.

In this sample, this clone turned up once. CDR3 nucleotides: TGTGCCAGCAGCTTGGGTGGTACCTATGGCTACACCTTC. Encoded protein: CASSLGGTYGYTF. This sequence joins TRBV5-6 and TRBJ1-2; D uncertain. The CDR3 has 13 amino acids. CDR1 and CDR2 (germline): SGHDT, YYEEEE. V gave up 0 bases and J gave up 4 bases, with 7 bases separating them.

The chain couples TRBV4-1 to TRBJ2-7; possibly TRBD1 or TRBD2 for D (5 bases each). This CDR3 is built from 16 residues. The germline V gene has CDR1 MGHRA and CDR2 YSYEKL. V was clipped by 3 bases and J by 2 bases, with 17 bases between them. DNA for the CDR3: TGCGCCAGCAGCCAGGGGACCTATCCTTTCACCTACGAGCAGTACTTC. Translated, it gives CASSQGTYPFTYEQYF.

The chain has TRBV7-9 and TRBJ2-7; 9 bases are shared with TRBD1. This CDR3 has 14 residues. The junction had 3 bases not matched to a gene; V was cut back by 4 bases and J by 2 bases. Germline V gives CDR1 SEHNR, CDR2 FQNEAQ (reference sequence). DNA for the CDR3: TGTGCCAGCAGCTCGGACAGGGGAACCTACGAGCAGTACTTC. It is translated as CASSSDRGTYEQYF.

V gene TRBV5-6 combines with J gene TRBJ1-1; D gene unclear. V dropped 0 bases and J dropped 6 bases, with 9 bases sitting between them. CDR1 is SGHDT, CDR2 YYEEEE, per germline. CDR3 size: 13 residues. The CDR3: CASSLGGPAEAFF. The DNA for the CDR3 is TGTGCCAGCAGCTTGGGGGGTCCCGCTGAAGCTTTCTTT.

The chain joins TRBV4-1 to TRBJ2-3; 9 bases are a match to TRBD2. This CDR3 has 15 amino acids. V was clipped by 8 bases and J by 4 bases; unmatched bases: 10. The germline V gene has CDR1 MGHRA and CDR2 YSYEKL. The CDR3 here is CASSPLAGTADTQYF. The CDR3 DNA sequence: TGCGCCAGCTCACCACTAGCGGGTACCGCAGATACGCAGTATTTT.

The chain carries TRBV6-5 and TRBJ2-1; no reliable D call. CDR3 length equals 14 residues. CDR1 MNHEY and CDR2 SVGAGI come from the germline V gene. V gave up 0 bases and J gave up 7 bases, with 10 bases separating them. CDR3 in DNA: TGTGCCAGCAGTTACTCGATTAGGGCTAATGAGCAGTTCTTC. Its translation is CASSYSIRANEQFF.

The gene calls are TRBV9 and TRBJ2-5; the match to TRBD2 covers 10 bases. The CDR3 contains 15 residues. The V segment lost 3 bases and the J segment 5 bases; nucleotides outside the gene matches: 7. Germline CDR1 SGDLS, CDR2 YYNGEE. The CDR3 region is CASSGSGGAEETQYF. The CDR3, as DNA: TGTGCCAGCAGCGGCAGCGGGGGGGCCGAGGAGACCCAGTACTTC.

CDR3 DNA: TGTGCCAGCAGTTACTCGTCTGGTTCGAACACTGAAGCTTTCTTT. This codes for CASSYSSGSNTEAFF. This chain links TRBV6-6 with TRBJ1-1; D is undetermined. The V gene's germline CDR1 is MNHNY and CDR2 SVGAGI (reference sequence). The CDR3 length is 15 residues. Trimming cost V 0 bases and J 1 base, with 9 bases left between them.

V usage is TRBV7-2 and J usage is TRBJ1-2; 8 nucleotides match TRBD1. Germline values: CDR1 SGHTA, CDR2 FQGNSA. V gave up 0 bases and J gave up 4 bases; unmatched junction bases: 7. The CDR3 has 16 amino acids. CDR3: CASSLATAGGSYGYTF. CDR3 coding DNA: TGTGCCAGCAGCTTAGCGACGGCAGGGGGCTCCTATGGCTACACCTTC. Supplemented by reference TRBV7-2 and TRBJ1-2, the full variable domain reads GAGVSQSPSNKVTEKGKDVELRCDPISGHTALYWYRQSLGQGLEFLIYFQGNSAPDKSGLPSDRFSAERTGGSVSTLTIQRTQQEDSAVYLCASSLATAGGSYGYTFGSGTRLTVV.

In this sample, this clone turned up once. The sample has other DNA sequences that encode this CDR3 too. The chain employs TRBV14 and TRBJ2-7; TRBD2 matches at 8 bases. Germline V gene sequence: CDR1 SGHDN, CDR2 FVKESK. This CDR3 has 15 amino acids. The trim removed 3 bases at V and 2 bases at J, leaving 6 bases unmatched. CDR3 protein: CASSQGVSGTYEQYF. The CDR3 DNA reads as TGTGCCAGCAGCCAGGGAGTTAGCGGGACCTACGAGCAGTACTTC. Looking up the rest from reference TRBV14 and TRBJ2-7 gives the full variable domain: EAGVTQFPSHSVIEKGQTVTLRCDPISGHDNLYWYRRVMGKEIKFLLHFVKESKQDESGMPNNRFLAERTGGTYSTLKVQPAELEDSGVYFCASSQGVSGTYEQYFGPGTRLTVT.

The V gene is TRBV7-2, the J gene TRBJ2-7; tentative D call: TRBD1 (7 bases). This CDR3 is 14 amino acids long. Germline assignment: CDR1 SGHTA and CDR2 FQGNSA. Trimming pared 4 bases from V and 4 bases from J, leaving 14 bases between. The CDR3 sequence: CASSSPGGQYEQYF. In nucleotides, the CDR3 is TGTGCCAGCAGCTCCCCAGGGGGGCAATACGAGCAGTACTTC.

V and J are TRBV6-5 and TRBJ2-2; 11 positions match TRBD2. The trim removed 10 bases at V and 5 bases at J, leaving 3 bases unmatched. The germline V gene encodes CDR1 MNHEY and CDR2 SVGAGI. The CDR3 totals 13 residues. CDR3 DNA sequence: TGTGCCACCTTAGCGGGGGGGACCGGGGAGCTGTTTTTT. It yields the protein CATLAGGTGELFF.

The chain uses TRBV4-3 and TRBJ2-1; perhaps D is TRBD1 or TRBD2 (5 bases each). The CDR3 length is 21 residues. With 1 base removed from V and 2 bases from J, the gap between germline ends came to 27 bases. Per germline, CDR1 LGHNA and CDR2 YSLEER. The CDR3 reads CASSQGSGASKMRGAYNEQFF. The CDR3 coding sequence is TGCGCCAGCAGCCAAGGTTCCGGGGCTAGTAAGATGCGAGGCGCCTACAATGAGCAGTTCTTC.

The rearrangement joins TRBV4-1 to TRBJ2-1; 8 bases align to TRBD1. V lost 0 bases to trimming and J lost 2 bases; unmatched junction nucleotides: 9. Germline loops: CDR1 MGHRA, CDR2 YSYEKL. This CDR3 has 18 residues. The CDR3 sequence is CASSQEGGQGATYNEQFF. The CDR3 DNA sequence: TGCGCCAGCAGCCAAGAAGGTGGGCAGGGGGCGACCTACAATGAGCAGTTCTTC.

V is TRBV11-2 and J is TRBJ1-2; TRBD1 matches at 10 bases. V lost 8 bases to trimming and J lost 4 bases; unmatched junction nucleotides: 4. The CDR3 is 13 residues long. Germline V gene sequence: CDR1 SGHAT, CDR2 FQNNGV. CDR3: CASWDRGSYGYTF. The CDR3 DNA follows: TGTGCCAGCTGGGACAGGGGATCCTATGGCTACACCTTC.

The chain employs TRBV19 and TRBJ2-1; tentative D call: TRBD2 (6 bases). CDR1 is LNHDA and CDR2 is SQIVND in the germline V gene (reference sequence). Trimming removed 5 bases at V and 3 bases at J, with 11 bases between. CDR3 length: 14 amino acids. This CDR3 is CASSPGLIYNEQFF. CDR3 nucleotides: TGTGCCAGTAGTCCGGGACTGATCTACAATGAGCAGTTCTTC.

The chain is built from TRBV7-9 and TRBJ2-7, with D possibly being TRBD2 (5 bases). Germline CDR1 reads SEHNR; CDR2 reads FQNEAQ (reference sequence). This CDR3 contains 15 residues. Deletions cut 5 bases from V and 2 bases from J, with 16 bases between. In nucleotides, the CDR3 is TGTGCCAGCAGCCCGATTAGAGGGTCTACCTACGAGCAGTACTTC. Its translation is CASSPIRGSTYEQYF.

The rearrangement joins TRBV27 to TRBJ2-7; perhaps D is TRBD1 or TRBD2 (5 bases each). Germline CDR1 and CDR2: MNHEY and SMNVEV (reference sequence). The CDR3 runs to 13 residues. Between the trimmed V and J ends, which lost 3 bases and 8 bases, there was a span of 14 bases. The CDR3 DNA sequence: TGTGCCAGCAGTTTCGGGACCCATTATAAGCAGTACTTC. This sequence encodes CASSFGTHYKQYF.